The 12 T cell receptor beta chains listed next were all sequenced from one sample in a study of blood T cell repertoires in COVID-19. Measured with immunoSEQ multiplex PCR; TCRdb has only the in-frame clones, and not every one. This repertoire shows 210,000 or so clones, roughly 90% found once; its top ten account for about 2.2%. Sequencing was performed on peripheral blood. The receptors come from a woman between 50 and 59 years old with acute or convalescent COVID-19.

The chain carries TRBV3-1 (or the pseudogene TRBV3-2) and TRBJ2-3; 11 bases match TRBD2. Germline assignment: CDR1 LGHDT and CDR2 YNNKEL (reference sequence). V was pared by 4 bases and J by 4 bases, with 10 bases of the junction left unmatched. CDR3 length: 17 amino acids. CDR3 sequence (DNA): TGTGCCAGCAGCCGAGCCATTAGCGGGGGGGCCTCAGATACGCAGTATTTT. Encoded protein: CASSRAISGGASDTQYF.

The V call is TRBV4-1, the J call TRBJ1-2; D ambiguous. V lost 4 bases and J lost 7, with 19 bases in between. Germline values: CDR1 MGHRA, CDR2 YSYEKL. This CDR3 has 15 amino acids. This CDR3 is CASSRPFDPRGGYTF. The CDR3 coding sequence is TGCGCCAGCAGCCGACCCTTTGACCCCCGGGGTGGCTACACCTTC.

The chain employs TRBV18 and TRBJ2-1; 8 nucleotides match TRBD1. The CDR3 loop spans 15 amino acids. V shed 3 bases and J 8 bases; nucleotides not matched to a gene: 9. Germline V gene data show CDR1 as KGHSH and CDR2 as LQKENI. The CDR3 DNA reads as TGTGCCAGCTCACCCGGACAGGGTAGCGTCGATGAGCAGTTCTTC. Translated, it gives CASSPGQGSVDEQFF.

The genes are TRBV12-3 or TRBV12-4 and TRBJ1-2; D not certain. This CDR3 has 13 amino acids. Trimming cost V 8 bases and J 4 bases, with 14 bases left between them. The chain's CDR3 is CASSNGRVYGYTF. CDR3 nucleotide sequence: TGTGCCAGCTCTAACGGTCGAGTCTATGGCTACACCTTC.

The chain recombines TRBV6-1 with TRBJ2-3; a possible D gene is TRBD2 (6 bases). Looked up from germline, CDR1 is MNHNS and CDR2 is SASEGT. The CDR3 extends over 17 amino acids. The V end lost 1 base, the J end lost 2 bases, and 16 bases lay between the germline ends. The chain's CDR3 is CASSEGSGGISTDTQYF. As DNA, the CDR3 is TGTGCCAGCAGTGAAGGGTCTGGAGGGATTTCCACAGATACGCAGTATTTT.

The rearrangement uses TRBV30 and TRBJ1-6; the D is unclear. This CDR3 is 13 amino acids long. V was pared by 1 base and J by 5 bases, with 6 bases between. In germline, CDR1 is GTSNPN, CDR2 SVGIG (reference sequence). CDR3 residues: CAWSDGNNSPLHF. The CDR3 DNA reads as TGTGCCTGGAGTGACGGGAATAATTCACCCCTCCACTTT.

The chain employs TRBV6-2 or TRBV6-3 and TRBJ2-2; D possibly corresponds to TRBD2 (7 bases). V lost 2 bases and J 4 bases, leaving 11 bases between the germline ends. Germline loops: CDR1 MNHEY, CDR2 SVGEGT. The CDR3 covers 15 residues. In DNA, the CDR3 is TGTGCCAGCAGTTACGAGGGGGGGAGCACCGGGGAGCTGTTTTTT. It encodes CASSYEGGSTGELFF.

This rearrangement joins TRBV18 to TRBJ2-7; TRBD2 agrees at 10 bases. This CDR3 spans 15 amino acids. Germline V gene lookup returns CDR1 KGHSH and CDR2 LQKENI. The junction had 4 bases not matched to a gene; V was cut back by 2 bases and J by 3 bases. The CDR3 DNA reads as TGTGCCAGCTCACCAAGGCTAGCGGGAGACTACGAGCAGTACTTC. It codes for CASSPRLAGDYEQYF.

The chain combines TRBV19 with TRBJ1-5, with D possibly being TRBD1 (6 bases). V shed 6 bases and J shed 1 base, with 13 bases lying between them. The CDR3 totals 15 residues. From germline, CDR1 is LNHDA and CDR2 SQIVND (reference sequence). For the CDR3, the DNA is TGTGCCAGTAGCGTCGGACAGCGAAGCAATCAGCCCCAGCATTTT. This codes for CASSVGQRSNQPQHF.

The rearrangement links TRBV21-1 to TRBJ2-7; whether TRBD2, the table's D call, matches the DNA was not checked. TRBV21-1 is marked as a pseudogene. The CDR3 spans 18 residues. CDR3 residues: CASSIGPAGLAGEQGQYF. In DNA form, the CDR3 reads TGTGCCAGCAGCATAGGCCCCGCGGGGCTAGCGGGAGAACAAGGGCAGTACTTC.

V usage is TRBV12-3 or TRBV12-4 and J usage is TRBJ2-7; 7 bases are a match to TRBD1. Trimming at V came to 3 bases and at J to 5 bases, leaving 4 bases not matched to a gene. The CDR3 has 13 residues. This CDR3 is CASSFGTADEQYF. CDR3 bases: TGTGCCAGCAGTTTCGGGACAGCGGACGAGCAGTACTTC.

There are a few counts of this clone. The chain carries TRBV6-5 and TRBJ1-2, with D unresolved. Trimming took 0 bases from V and 4 from J, leaving 6 bases between them. Per the germline V gene, CDR1 is MNHEY and CDR2 is SVGAGI. This CDR3 is 13 amino acids long. The chain's CDR3 is CASSYSPGYGYTF. The DNA for the CDR3 is TGTGCCAGCAGTTACTCTCCAGGCTATGGCTACACCTTC.